These T cell receptor beta chains were read from a single sample in a study of blood T cell repertoires in COVID-19. Some clones are missing from TCRdb's copy, which holds only in-frame ones; the method was immunoSEQ multiplex PCR. This sample has approximately 260,000 clones, with approximately 86% found just once. Sequences were obtained from peripheral blood. These TCRs come from a woman older than 75 with active or convalescent COVID-19. CDR3s include the opening cysteine and the closing phenylalanine or tryptophan. Some rows have no size entry. The others give once, few or many, or a class for an expanded clone.

J,V,size,CDR3
TRBJ1-2,TRBV6-5,NA,CATHRGDYGYTF
TRBJ2-1,TRBV28,NA,CASSLSGQGGEQFF
TRBJ2-7,TRBV5-4,NA,CASSGSGTGGYEQYF
TRBJ2-1,TRBV28,NA,CASITHTYNEQFF
TRBJ1-2,TRBV4-1,NA,CASSQDLTRSNYGYTF
TRBJ2-2,TRBV18,NA,CASSLRQGGTGELFF
TRBJ2-5,TRBV27,few,CASSWGQGGGETQYF
TRBJ1-5,TRBV5-1,NA,CASSQGQGGNQPQHF
TRBJ1-3,TRBV2,few,CASSIQAPGNTIYF
TRBJ1-4,TRBV15,NA,CATSSGTDRFNEKLFF
TRBJ2-7,TRBV7-9,NA,CASSLSGSTYEQYF
TRBJ1-2,TRBV2,NA,CASSVARESGYTF
TRBJ1-6,TRBV28,few,CASSLLGGRSPLHF
TRBJ1-4,TRBV2,NA,CASTRSRNSATNEKLFF
TRBJ1-2,TRBV20-1,NA,CSAPDRPGYTF
TRBJ2-1,TRBV5-1,NA,CASSFTSGGRGDNEQFF
TRBJ2-3,TRBV29-1,NA,CSVAIGTSGEDTQYF
TRBJ1-2,TRBV28,NA,CASSFGQQYGYTF
TRBJ2-5,TRBV10-3,NA,CAISESTAQETQYF
TRBJ1-5,TRBV2,NA,CASSRDRDSQPQHF
TRBJ1-5,TRBV18,NA,CASSPPATGVSNQPQHF
TRBJ1-2,TRBV5-1,NA,CASSSTGDLDRVGGYTF
TRBJ1-3,TRBV19,NA,CASSIGGSYSGNTIYF
TRBJ1-6,TRBV5-6,NA,CASSLGQGVYNSPLHF
TRBJ1-5,TRBV15,few,CATSPRDRGSQPQHF